Listed below are T cell receptor beta chains from one sample, sequenced in a study. TCRdb ran MiXCR on the 5' RACE reads and lists one entry per CDR3 protein. The sample has about 55,000 distinct CDR3 sequences; roughly a sixth are singletons. The sequencing sample was made of naive CD4+ T cells sorted from blood. Receptors were obtained from a female donor with breast cancer. The CDR3 runs from the conserved cysteine through the conserved F or W. The D gene is left open where the match is weak. A row's size may be missing; if present it is once, few, many or a size class.

>TRBJ2-1|14|TRBV5-1|many|-
TGCGCCAGCAGCTCCGTGGAGCGGTACAATGAGCAGTTCTTC
CASSSVERYNEQFF
>TRBJ1-1|13|TRBV6-6|many|-
TGTGCCAGCGCAGGACATATGAACACTGAAGCTTTCTTT
CASAGHMNTEAFF
>TRBJ1-4|14|TRBV5-1|-|TRBD1
TGCGCCAGCAGCACCGGGACAGGGAATGAAAAACTGTCTTTT
CASSTGTGNEKLSF
>TRBJ2-3|16|TRBV5-1|few|-
TGCGCCAGCAGCCCGAGTTATGGGGGTGCGGGAGATACGCAGTATTTT
CASSPSYGGAGDTQYF
>TRBJ2-7|14|TRBV5-1|many|TRBD1
TGCGCCAGCAGCCCGGGACAGGGTTTTTACGAGCAGTACTTC
CASSPGQGFYEQYF
>TRBJ1-1|14|TRBV7-2|few|-
TGTGCCAGCAGCTTTTACTCCTGGAGCACTGAAGCTTTCTTT
CASSFYSWSTEAFF
>TRBJ2-1|15|TRBV5-1|few|-
TGCGCCAGCAGCTTGGGAAGGGGGAACTACAATGAGCAGTTCTTC
CASSLGRGNYNEQFF
>TRBJ2-2|13|TRBV9|many|-
TGTGCCAGCAGATTAGAGAACACCGGGGAGCTGTTTTTT
CASRLENTGELFF
>TRBJ2-3|15|TRBV5-4|-|-
TGTGCCAGCAGTCGAGCGGCGGACTACACAGATACGCAGTATTTT
CASSRAADYTDTQYF
>TRBJ1-4|11|TRBV7-9|-|-
TGTGCCAGCAGCCGAGCATCAAAACTGTTTTTT
CASSRASKLFF
>TRBJ2-2|12|TRBV19|-|-
TGTGCCAGTGAGAGAAGCACCGGGGAGCTGTTTTTT
CASERSTGELFF
>TRBJ2-3|18|TRBV9|-|TRBD2
TGTGCCAGCAGCGTAGCGGTCACTAGCGGAGCGCCCACAGATACGCAGTATTTT
CASSVAVTSGAPTDTQYF
>TRBJ1-5|14|TRBV7-2|once|-
TGTGCCAGCAGCTGGGGAACAAAGGGCACCTACGAGCATTTT
CASSWGTKGTYEHF
>TRBJ1-5|20|TRBV4-1|few|TRBD1
TGCGCCAGCAGCCAAGGAAGAGGGGGCAGAGCCTCGGGGAGCAATCAGCCCCAGCATTTT
CASSQGRGGRASGSNQPQHF
>TRBJ1-1|14|TRBV5-1|many|TRBD1
TGCGCCAGCAGCTTGGACAGGGGGAACACTGAAGCTTTCTTT
CASSLDRGNTEAFF
>TRBJ1-4|14|TRBV5-1|-|-
TGCGCCAGCAGCGACGGACAGTCCGCCCAAAAACTGTTTTTT
CASSDGQSAQKLFF
>TRBJ2-2|15|TRBV5-1|-|TRBD1
TGCGCCAGCAGAGCCGGGACAGGGGGTGCCGGGGAGCTGTTTTTT
CASRAGTGGAGELFF
>TRBJ2-7|13|TRBV3-1|few|-
TGTGCCAGCAGCCAGTGGACAGACTACGAGCAGTACTTC
CASSQWTDYEQYF